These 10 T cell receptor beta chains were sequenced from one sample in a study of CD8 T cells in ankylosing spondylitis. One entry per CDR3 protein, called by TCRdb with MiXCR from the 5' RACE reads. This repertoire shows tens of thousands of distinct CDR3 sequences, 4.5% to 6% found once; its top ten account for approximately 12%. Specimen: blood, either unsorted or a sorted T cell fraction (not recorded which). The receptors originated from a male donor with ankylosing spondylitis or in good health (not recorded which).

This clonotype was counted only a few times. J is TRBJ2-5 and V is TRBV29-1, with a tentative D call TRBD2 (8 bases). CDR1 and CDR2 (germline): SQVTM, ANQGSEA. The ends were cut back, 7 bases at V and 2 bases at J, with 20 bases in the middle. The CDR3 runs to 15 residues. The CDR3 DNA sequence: TGCAGCGCCAGGGGGAGGACTAGCAGACAAGAGACCCAGTACTTC. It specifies CSARGRTSRQETQYF.

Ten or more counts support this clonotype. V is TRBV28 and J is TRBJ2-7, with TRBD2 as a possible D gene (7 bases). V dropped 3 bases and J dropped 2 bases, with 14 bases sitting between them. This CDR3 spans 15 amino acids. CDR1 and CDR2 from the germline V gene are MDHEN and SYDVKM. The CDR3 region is CASSFSGGETYEQYF. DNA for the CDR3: TGTGCCAGCAGTTTTTCGGGGGGCGAAACCTACGAGCAGTACTTC.

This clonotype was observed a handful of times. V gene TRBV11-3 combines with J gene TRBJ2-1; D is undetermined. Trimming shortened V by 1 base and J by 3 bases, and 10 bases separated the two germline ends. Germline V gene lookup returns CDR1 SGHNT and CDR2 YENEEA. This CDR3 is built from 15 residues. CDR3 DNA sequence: TGTGCCAGCAGCTTAGGTGGGGTTCGCTACAATGAGCAGTTCTTC. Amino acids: CASSLGGVRYNEQFF.

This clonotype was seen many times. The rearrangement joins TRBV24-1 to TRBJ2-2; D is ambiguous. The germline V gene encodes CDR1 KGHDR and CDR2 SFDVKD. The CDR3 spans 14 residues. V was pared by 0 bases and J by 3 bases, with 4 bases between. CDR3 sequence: CATSDLRDTGELFF. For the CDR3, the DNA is TGTGCCACCAGTGATTTGAGGGACACCGGGGAGCTGTTTTTT.

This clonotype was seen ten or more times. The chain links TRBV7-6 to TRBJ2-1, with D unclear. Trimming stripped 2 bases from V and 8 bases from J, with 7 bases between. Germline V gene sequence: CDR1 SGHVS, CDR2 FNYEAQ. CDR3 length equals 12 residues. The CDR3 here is CASSLLGYEQFF. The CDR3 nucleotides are TGTGCCAGCAGCTTATTAGGGTATGAGCAGTTCTTC.

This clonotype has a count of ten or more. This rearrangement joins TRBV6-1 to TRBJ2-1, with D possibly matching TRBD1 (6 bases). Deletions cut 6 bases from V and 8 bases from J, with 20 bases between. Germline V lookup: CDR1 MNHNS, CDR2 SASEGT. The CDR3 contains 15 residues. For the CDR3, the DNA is TGTGCCAGCAGGGCTCAATTATGGGGGCTGGATGAGCAGTTCTTC. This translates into CASRAQLWGLDEQFF.

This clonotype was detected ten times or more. CDR3 sequence reads: CASSYLAGAETQYF. Written as DNA, the CDR3 is TGTGCCAGCAGTTACCTAGCGGGAGCAGAGACCCAGTACTTC. The V call is TRBV6-5, the J call TRBJ2-5; TRBD2 matches 10 bases. This CDR3 comprises 14 residues. In germline, CDR1 is MNHEY, CDR2 SVGAGI. V lost 2 bases and J lost 4; bases outside the gene matches: 1.

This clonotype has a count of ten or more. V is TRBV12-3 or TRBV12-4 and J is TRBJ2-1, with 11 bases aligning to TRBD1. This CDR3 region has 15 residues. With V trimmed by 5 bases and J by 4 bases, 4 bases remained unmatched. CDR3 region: CASSLRDRGYNEQFF. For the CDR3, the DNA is TGTGCCAGCAGTCTCCGGGACAGGGGGTACAATGAGCAGTTCTTC.

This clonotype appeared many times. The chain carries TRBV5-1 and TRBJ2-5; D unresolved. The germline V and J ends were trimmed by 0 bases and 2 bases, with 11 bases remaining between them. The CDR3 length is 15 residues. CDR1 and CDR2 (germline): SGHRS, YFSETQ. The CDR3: CASSLDRPIQETQYF. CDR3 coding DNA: TGCGCCAGCAGCTTGGATAGACCTATACAAGAGACCCAGTACTTC.

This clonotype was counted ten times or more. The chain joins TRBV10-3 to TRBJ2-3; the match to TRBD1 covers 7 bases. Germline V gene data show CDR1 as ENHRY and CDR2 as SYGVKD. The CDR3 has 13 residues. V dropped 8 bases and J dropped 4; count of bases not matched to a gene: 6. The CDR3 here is CAIHEGAADTQYF. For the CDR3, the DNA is TGTGCCATCCATGAGGGGGCCGCAGATACGCAGTATTTT.